This TCR beta chain was captured in a study of shared clonotypes between healthy human individuals. About the research overall: Donors consisted of two women and three men between 18 and 49.

Some clones are missing from TCRdb's copy, which holds only in-frame ones; the method was immunoSEQ multiplex PCR. The sample lists roughly 640,000 clones; 97% were seen once. The CDR3 contains 13 residues. Trimming removed 2 bases at V and 6 bases at J, with 10 bases between. CDR1 and CDR2 (germline): SNHLY, FYNNEI. The chain recombines TRBV2 with TRBJ1-1; no firm D call. Sequencing used naive CD4+ T cells sorted from blood. Documented subset: CD45RA+ positively selected. The receptor comes from a woman aged 25 to 45 in good health. This chain's CDR3 is CASSERGVAEAFF. The CDR3 coding sequence is TGTGCCAGCAGTGAACGTGGGGTCGCTGAAGCTTTCTTT. The complete variable domain, with remaining parts taken from reference TRBV2 and TRBJ1-1, reads EPEVTQTPSHQVTQMGQEVILRCVPISNHLYFYWYRQILGQKVEFLVSFYNNEISEKSEIFDDQFSVERPDGSNFTLKIRSTKLEDSAMYFCASSERGVAEAFFGQGTRLTVV.